The 27 T cell receptor beta chains in this list originate from one sample, sequenced in a study of CD8+ T cells in alopecia areata listed by TCRdb under 2018. The time point label, read with the paper, signifies: around 28 days on oral tofacitinib. The treatment or condition label corresponds to: oral pan-JAK inhibitor, 5-10 mg twice daily. The method behind the library was the immunoSEQ multiplex PCR assay. RNA was extracted from all samples and reverse transcribed into cDNA, which served as template for TCR sequencing. TCRdb obtained this table from immuneACCESS and retained in-frame rearrangements with V and J assigned. These tables miss some clones; where compared with another copy, unresolved V genes account for less than half of the shortfall, and the remainder is unexplained. This sample holds about 42,000 clones; around 71% were observed only once. The ten biggest clones cover about a fifth of the sample.

The sequencing here drew on CD8+ T cells sorted from blood, taken at week 4, from a patient treated with tofacitinib. These receptors originate from a human donor with alopecia areata.

This clone was counted only a few times. The rearrangement links TRBV6-5 to TRBJ2-6; D is unclear. Trimming cost V 0 bases and J 2 bases, with 2 bases left between them. Germline V CDR1 and CDR2: MNHEY, SVGAGI. The CDR3 has 14 residues. Written as DNA, the CDR3 is TGTGCCAGCAGTTACTCGACTGGGGCCAACGTCCTGACTTTC. Protein: CASSYSTGANVLTF.

This clone was seen a handful of times. J is TRBJ1-5 and V is TRBV30, with a weak D call TRBD1 (5 bases). The V gene's germline CDR1 is GTSNPN and CDR2 SVGIG (reference sequence). V lost 3 bases to trimming and J lost 7 bases, with 25 bases between them. The CDR3 has 17 residues. Here the CDR3 DNA reads TGTGCCTGGAGCATTTGGCCCGAGAGGGGCAATGGCCAGCCCCAGCATTTT. It encodes CAWSIWPERGNGQPQHF.

This chain joins TRBV30 and TRBJ2-2, with a weak D call TRBD1 (6 bases). The CDR3 runs to 13 residues. V gave up 3 bases and J gave up 3 bases, with 8 bases separating them. Germline CDR1 is GTSNPN and CDR2 is SVGIG (reference sequence). As DNA, the CDR3 is TGTGCCTGGAGAGGGGGTTACACCGGGGAGCTGTTTTTT. It specifies CAWRGGYTGELFF. Full variable domain (outside the CDR3, taken from reference TRBV30 and TRBJ2-2): SQTIHQWPATLVQPVGSPLSLECTVEGTSNPNLYWYRQAAGRGLQLLFYSVGIGQISSEVPQNLSASRPQDRQFILSSKKLLLSDSGFYLCAWRGGYTGELFFGEGSRLTVL.

The chain links TRBV7-3 to TRBJ2-7; the match to TRBD1 covers 10 bases. CDR1 is SGHTA, CDR2 FQGTGA, per germline. The length of the CDR3 is 14 residues. Germline trimming cut 5 bases from V and 6 bases from J; bases unmatched to any gene: 7. The CDR3 coding sequence is TGTGCCAGCAGCCCGGTGGGACAGGGGTCCGAGCAGTACTTC. Protein: CASSPVGQGSEQYF.

This chain connects TRBV5-6 to TRBJ2-7; the D gene is possibly TRBD1 (5 bases). Trimming took off 2 bases at V and 1 base at J, with 13 bases between the two ends. The CDR3 runs 15 residues. In germline, CDR1 is SGHDT, CDR2 YYEEEE. CDR3 bases: TGTGCCAGCAGCTTCGATCCAGGGCCTTCCTACGAGCAGTACTTC. Amino acid sequence: CASSFDPGPSYEQYF.

This chain connects TRBV5-6 to TRBJ2-1, with D unclear. This CDR3 has 12 residues. The germline V and J ends were trimmed by 1 base and 6 bases, with 5 bases remaining between them. Germline CDR1 is SGHDT and CDR2 is YYEEEE. The CDR3 nucleotides read TGTGCCAGCAGCTTGAGTGGCAATGAGCAGTTCTTC. Its translation: CASSLSGNEQFF.

The genes are TRBV2 and TRBJ2-1; TRBD2 aligns across 7 bases. This CDR3 contains 14 residues. CDR1 is SNHLY, CDR2 FYNNEI, per germline. The V and J ends lost 8 bases and 8 bases, in that order; junction bases with no gene match: 12. CDR3 protein: CASPGSGVSHEQFF. Written as DNA, the CDR3 is TGTGCCAGCCCAGGGAGCGGGGTATCGCATGAGCAGTTCTTC.

A few counts support this clone. The J gene is TRBJ2-5, the V gene TRBV11-2; 11 bases are shared with TRBD2. Trimming at V came to 4 bases and at J to 4 bases, leaving 5 bases not matched to a gene. The CDR3 runs 15 residues. Germline V gene lookup returns CDR1 SGHAT and CDR2 FQNNGV. The CDR3 region has the DNA TGTGCCAGCAGCTATAGCGGGGGGGCCCCAGAGACCCAGTACTTC. As protein: CASSYSGGAPETQYF.

The chain combines TRBV27 with TRBJ2-3; D perhaps matches TRBD2 (6 bases). The CDR3 is 15 amino acids. The germline V gene has CDR1 MNHEY and CDR2 SMNVEV (reference sequence). Trimming took off 6 bases at V and 1 base at J, with 14 bases between the two ends. In DNA, the CDR3 is TGTGCCAGCAGACTCGGACTAATGGGCACAGATACGCAGTATTTT. It encodes CASRLGLMGTDTQYF.

This clone was seen more than once but under ten times. The rearrangement joins TRBV27 to TRBJ1-1; D is perhaps TRBD1 (5 bases). Trimming shortened V by 7 bases and J by 5 bases, and 8 bases separated the two germline ends. This CDR3 is built from 11 residues. The germline CDR1 and CDR2 sequences are MNHEY and SMNVEV (reference sequence). In DNA, the CDR3 is TGTGCCAGCATTGGGGGGACTGAAGCTTTCTTT. It translates to CASIGGTEAFF.

This clone was observed a handful of times. This chain connects TRBV29-1 to TRBJ2-5, with a tentative D call TRBD1 (6 bases). Trimming cost V 5 bases and J 5 bases, with 15 bases left between them. CDR3 length: 13 residues. Germline V gene lookup returns CDR1 SQVTM and CDR2 ANQGSEA. Written as DNA, the CDR3 is TGCAGCGTTCGACAGGTGGGGGAGGAGACCCAGTACTTC. It is translated as CSVRQVGEETQYF.

The chain is built from TRBV29-1 and TRBJ2-1; 7 nucleotides line up with TRBD2. This CDR3 contains 13 residues. Losses at the gene ends were 4 bases for V and 2 bases for J; bases not matched to a gene: 2. Germline CDR1 reads SQVTM; CDR2 reads ANQGSEA. The CDR3 sequence: CSVVGTTYNEQFF. CDR3 in DNA: TGCAGCGTTGTTGGGACTACCTACAATGAGCAGTTCTTC.

This clone came up a few times. The V and J genes are TRBV9 and TRBJ2-1, with TRBD2 matching 7 bases. V lost 4 bases and J lost 8; bases outside the gene matches: 9. CDR1 is SGDLS and CDR2 is YYNGEE in the germline V gene. The CDR3 length is 14 residues. The CDR3 DNA reads TGTGCCAGCAGCCCATACGGGGGGAGCGATGAGCAGTTCTTC. Its protein product is CASSPYGGSDEQFF.

This clone appeared a few times. V is TRBV5-6 and J is TRBJ2-1; D gene uncertain. V was pared by 4 bases and J by 8 bases, with 7 bases between. The CDR3 covers 11 residues. Germline-derived CDR1 and CDR2 are SGHDT and YYEEEE. CDR3 sequence: CASSLAHEQFF. The DNA of the CDR3 is TGTGCCAGCAGCCTGGCCCATGAGCAGTTCTTC.

This chain links TRBV30 with TRBJ2-7; TRBD1 is a possible D gene (6 bases). Germline CDR1 reads GTSNPN; CDR2 reads SVGIG (reference sequence). The CDR3 is 12 amino acids. The V end was cut by 5 bases, the J end by 4 bases, with 12 bases between. DNA for the CDR3: TGTGCCTGGCAGGGGACACATTACGAGCAGTACTTC. Residues: CAWQGTHYEQYF.

The gene calls are TRBV10-3 and TRBJ1-2; D gene ambiguous. V lost 6 bases and J 0 bases, leaving 14 bases between the germline ends. Germline V CDR1 and CDR2: ENHRY, SYGVKD. The CDR3 sequence is 15 residues long. In DNA form, the CDR3 reads TGTGCCATCAGCGAAGGCCCAGGATCTAACTATGGCTACACCTTC. As protein: CAISEGPGSNYGYTF.

The chain employs TRBV30 and TRBJ2-5; TRBD2 aligns across 7 bases. Germline values: CDR1 GTSNPN, CDR2 SVGIG (reference sequence). The CDR3 is 13 residues long. V lost 5 bases and J lost 4; bases outside the gene matches: 7. The CDR3 protein is CAWSGGGGETQYF. In DNA form, the CDR3 reads TGTGCCTGGTCGGGTGGCGGGGGAGAGACCCAGTACTTC.

This clone was detected once. The chain has TRBV9 and TRBJ1-5; D not certain. The CDR3 totals 13 residues. The ends were cut back, 3 bases at V and 5 bases at J, with 9 bases in the middle. Germline V CDR1 and CDR2: SGDLS, YYNGEE. The CDR3 sequence: CASSARLDQPQHF. In DNA form, the CDR3 reads TGTGCCAGCAGCGCCCGTTTAGATCAGCCCCAGCATTTT.

The J gene is TRBJ1-1, the V gene TRBV15, with D hard to call. With 6 bases removed from V and 1 base from J, the gap between germline ends came to 9 bases. Germline V gene lookup returns CDR1 LNHNV and CDR2 YYDKDF (reference sequence). The CDR3 contains 13 residues. The CDR3 DNA reads as TGTGCCACCAGTCTAGCAAGGAACACTGAAGCTTTCTTT. This sequence encodes CATSLARNTEAFF.

The V and J genes are TRBV27 and TRBJ1-2, with TRBD1 matching over 10 bases. The V gene's germline CDR1 is MNHEY and CDR2 SMNVEV (reference sequence). The CDR3 is made up of 13 amino acids. After removal of 5 bases from V and 9 bases from J, the junction contained 6 bases not matched to a gene. CDR3 sequence (DNA): TGTGCCAGCAGTCCAGGGACAGGGGCACGCTACACCTTC. Protein: CASSPGTGARYTF.

The chain is built from TRBV23-1 and TRBJ2-5; possibly TRBD2 for D (5 bases). TRBV23-1 is marked as an open reading frame, function uncertain. The CDR3 is 15 residues long. V dropped 5 bases and J dropped 0 bases, with 13 bases sitting between them. The CDR3 loop is CASSRERTYQETQYF. CDR3 in DNA: TGCGCCAGCAGTAGGGAGCGGACGTACCAAGAGACCCAGTACTTC.

J is TRBJ2-1 and V is TRBV25-1; tentative D call: TRBD2 (6 bases). V shed 3 bases and J shed 8 bases, with 8 bases lying between them. The germline gives CDR1 MGHDK, CDR2 SYGVNS. CDR3 length: 12 residues. CDR3 in amino acids: CASSDGGYEQFF. Written as DNA, the CDR3 is TGTGCCAGCAGTGATGGGGGGTATGAGCAGTTCTTC.

The genes are TRBV7-3 and TRBJ2-3; TRBD1 agrees at 7 bases. The trim removed 3 bases at V and 1 base at J, leaving 1 base unmatched. The CDR3 totals 14 residues. Germline values: CDR1 SGHTA, CDR2 FQGTGA. CDR3 in DNA: TGTGCCAGCAGCTTCGGACAGGGCACAGATACGCAGTATTTT. Residues: CASSFGQGTDTQYF.

The gene calls are TRBV29-1 and TRBJ2-7; 8 bases match TRBD1. The germline V gene encodes CDR1 SQVTM and CDR2 ANQGSEA. The V and J ends lost 4 bases and 3 bases, in that order; junction bases with no gene match: 5. The CDR3 loop spans 13 amino acids. The CDR3 region is CSVGGQGDYEQYF. The CDR3 bases are TGCAGCGTTGGAGGACAGGGTGACTACGAGCAGTACTTC.

This clone was counted between two and nine times. The sample carries other DNA sequences with the same CDR3. The CDR3 nucleotides read TGTGCCAGTAGTATCAGGGATAGCAATCAGCCCCAGCATTTT. Residues: CASSIRDSNQPQHF. V gene TRBV19 combines with J gene TRBJ1-5; D perhaps matches TRBD1 (5 bases). Looked up from germline, CDR1 is LNHDA and CDR2 is SQIVND (reference sequence). V was trimmed by 3 bases and J by 0 bases, leaving 6 bases between them. CDR3 size: 14 residues.

The chain joins TRBV6-6 to TRBJ1-5, with TRBD1 as a possible D gene (5 bases). Looked up from germline, CDR1 is MNHNY and CDR2 is SVGAGI (reference sequence). The CDR3 is made up of 15 amino acids. The V end lost 5 bases, the J end lost 2 bases, and 13 bases lay between the germline ends. The CDR3 DNA reads as TGTGCCAGCAGTATCCCCCAGGGAGGCAATCAGCCCCAGCATTTT. This sequence encodes CASSIPQGGNQPQHF.

This clone was detected only a few times. The genes are TRBV29-1 and TRBJ2-7; perhaps TRBD1 as D (6 bases). Per the germline V gene, CDR1 is SQVTM and CDR2 is ANQGSEA. The CDR3 is 13 amino acids. V was shortened by 0 bases and J by 4 bases, with 10 bases between the two germline ends. The CDR3 sequence: CSVEEPQGYEQYF. The DNA of the CDR3 is TGCAGCGTTGAAGAGCCACAGGGTTACGAGCAGTACTTC.